Listed below are T cell receptor beta chains from one sample, sequenced in a study of immune evolution from preneoplasia to lung adenocarcinoma. Data came from immunoSEQ multiplex PCR; TCRdb stores just in-frame clones and leaves some out. The sample yields around 3,000 clones, about four fifths seen once. Sequences were obtained from FFPE adjacent normal lung tissue. The receptors originated from a person aged 40-50 years with lung adenocarcinoma. Each CDR3 is given without its conserved first and last residue.

TRBV9,TRBJ2-6,ASSVATGRGANVLT
TRBV11-2,TRBJ2-2,ASRLSSGELF
TRBV25-1,TRBJ2-1,ASSKLTGDLFNEQF
TRBV10-3,TRBJ2-7,AISESGAAGSSSYEQY
TRBV7-2,TRBJ2-7,ASSLDASYEQY
TRBV15,TRBJ2-5,ATSRVSTGANQETQY
TRBV19,TRBJ1-5,ANGTNQPQH
TRBV7-2,TRBJ1-5,ASSLVPRVAGNNQPQH
TRBV10-3,TRBJ1-1,ASALRQGTFTTEAF
TRBV30,TRBJ1-2,AWSRDGHGYT
TRBV5-1,TRBJ2-5,ASSVSGTMGETQY
TRBV5-6,TRBJ1-1,ASSFVQNTEAF
TRBV9,TRBJ2-5,ASSVMGAQETQY
TRBV28,TRBJ2-3,ASSLWLDYPGEDTQY
TRBV5-1,TRBJ2-6,ASSPQTGIASGANVLT
TRBV2,TRBJ1-1,ASSEASQGEAF